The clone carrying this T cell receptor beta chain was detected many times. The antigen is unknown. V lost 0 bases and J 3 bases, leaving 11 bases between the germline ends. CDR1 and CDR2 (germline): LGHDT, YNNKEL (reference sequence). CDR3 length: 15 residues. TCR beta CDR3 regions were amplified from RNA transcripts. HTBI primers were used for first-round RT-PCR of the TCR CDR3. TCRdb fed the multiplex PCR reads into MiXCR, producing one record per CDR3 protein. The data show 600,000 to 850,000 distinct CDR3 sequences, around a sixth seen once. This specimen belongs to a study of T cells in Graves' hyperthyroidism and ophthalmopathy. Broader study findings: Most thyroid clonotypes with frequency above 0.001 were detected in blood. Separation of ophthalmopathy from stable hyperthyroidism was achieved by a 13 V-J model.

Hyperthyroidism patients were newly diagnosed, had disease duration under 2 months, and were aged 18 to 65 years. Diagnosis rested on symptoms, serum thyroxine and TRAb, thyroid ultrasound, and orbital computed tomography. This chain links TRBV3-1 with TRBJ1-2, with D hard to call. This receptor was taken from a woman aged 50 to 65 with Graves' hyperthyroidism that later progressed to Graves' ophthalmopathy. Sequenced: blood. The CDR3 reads CASSQDYKVDYGYTF. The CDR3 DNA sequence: TGTGCCAGCAGCCAAGATTATAAGGTGGACTATGGCTACACCTTC.